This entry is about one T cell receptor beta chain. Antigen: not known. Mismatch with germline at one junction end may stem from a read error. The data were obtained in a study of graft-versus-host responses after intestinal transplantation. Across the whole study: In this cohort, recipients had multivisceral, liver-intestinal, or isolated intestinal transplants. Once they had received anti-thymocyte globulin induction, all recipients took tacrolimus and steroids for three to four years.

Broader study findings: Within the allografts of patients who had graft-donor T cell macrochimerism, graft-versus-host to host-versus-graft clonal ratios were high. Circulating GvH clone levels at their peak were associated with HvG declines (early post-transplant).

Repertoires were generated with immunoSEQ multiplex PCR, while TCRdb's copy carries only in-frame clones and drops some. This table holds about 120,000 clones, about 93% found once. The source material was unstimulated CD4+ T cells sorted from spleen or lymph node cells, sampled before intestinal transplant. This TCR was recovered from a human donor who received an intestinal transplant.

The CDR3 region has the DNA TGTGTCAGCAGTGTGGACAGGGGGCGCAGGGCCACTGAAGCTTTCTTT. It is translated as CVSSVDRGRRATEAFF. This chain joins TRBV28 and TRBJ1-1, with TRBD1 matching 11 bases. There are 16 residues in the CDR3. Looked up from germline, CDR1 is MDHEN and CDR2 is SYDVKM. Full variable domain (missing parts from reference TRBV28 and TRBJ1-1): DVKVTQSSRYLVKRTGEKVFLECVQDMDHENMFWYRQDPGLGLRLIYFSYDVKMKEKGDIPEGYSVSREKKERFSLILESASTNQTSMYLCVSSVDRGRRATEAFFGQGTRLTVV.